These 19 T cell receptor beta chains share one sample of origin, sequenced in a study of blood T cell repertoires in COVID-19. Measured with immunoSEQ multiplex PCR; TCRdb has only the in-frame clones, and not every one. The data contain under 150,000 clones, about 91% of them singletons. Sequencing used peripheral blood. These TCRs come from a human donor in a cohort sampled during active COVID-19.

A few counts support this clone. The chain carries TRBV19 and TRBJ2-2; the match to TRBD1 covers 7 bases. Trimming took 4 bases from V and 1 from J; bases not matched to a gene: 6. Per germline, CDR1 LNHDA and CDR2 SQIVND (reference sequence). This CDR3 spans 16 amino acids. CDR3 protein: CASSTGDRVNTGELFF. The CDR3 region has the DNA TGTGCCAGTAGTACCGGCGACAGGGTGAACACCGGGGAGCTGTTTTTT. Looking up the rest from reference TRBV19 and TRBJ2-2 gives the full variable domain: DGGITQSPKYLFRKEGQNVTLSCEQNLNHDAMYWYRQDPGQGLRLIYYSQIVNDFQKGDIAEGYSVSREKKESFPLTVTSAQKNPTAFYLCASSTGDRVNTGELFFGEGSRLTVL.

CDR3 residues: CASSLVSADTQYF. DNA for the CDR3: TGTGCCAGCAGCTTAGTGTCCGCAGATACGCAGTATTTT. The chain joins TRBV7-6 to TRBJ2-3; the D is unclear. Trimming left V 1 base short and J 4 bases short, with 6 bases between. Looked up from germline, CDR1 is SGHVS and CDR2 is FNYEAQ. There are 13 residues in the CDR3.

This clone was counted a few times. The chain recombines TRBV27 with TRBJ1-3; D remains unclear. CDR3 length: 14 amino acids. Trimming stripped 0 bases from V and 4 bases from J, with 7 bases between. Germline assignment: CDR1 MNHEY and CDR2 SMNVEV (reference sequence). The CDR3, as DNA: TGTGCCAGCAGTTTATCCGGGGTCGGAAACACCATATATTTT. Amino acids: CASSLSGVGNTIYF.

The CDR3 is CASSPPVQETQYF. The CDR3, as DNA: TGTGCCAGCTCACCACCTGTACAAGAGACCCAGTACTTC. This chain joins TRBV18 and TRBJ2-5, with D hard to call. V dropped 0 bases and J dropped 2 bases, with 4 bases sitting between them. This CDR3 comprises 13 residues. Germline CDR1 KGHSH, CDR2 LQKENI.

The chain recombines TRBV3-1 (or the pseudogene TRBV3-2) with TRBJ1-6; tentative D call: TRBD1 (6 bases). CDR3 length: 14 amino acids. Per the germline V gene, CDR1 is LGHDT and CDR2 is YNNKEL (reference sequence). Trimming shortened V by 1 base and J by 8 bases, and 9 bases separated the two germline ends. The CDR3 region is CASSQVSGDSPLHF. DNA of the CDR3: TGTGCCAGCAGCCAAGTATCAGGGGATTCACCCCTCCACTTT.

The DNA for the CDR3 is TGTGCCAGCAGTGAGGGGGACAGGGCTACCTATGGCTACACCTTC. It translates to CASSEGDRATYGYTF. The rearrangement links TRBV6-1 to TRBJ1-2, with 9 bases matching TRBD1. Germline trimming cut 3 bases from V and 4 bases from J; bases unmatched to any gene: 6. The CDR3 is 15 residues long. Germline assignment: CDR1 MNHNS and CDR2 SASEGT.

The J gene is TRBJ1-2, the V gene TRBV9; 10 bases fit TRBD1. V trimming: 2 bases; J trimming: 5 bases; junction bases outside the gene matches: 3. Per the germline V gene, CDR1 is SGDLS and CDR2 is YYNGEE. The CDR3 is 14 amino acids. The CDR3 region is CASSVGQGVYGYTF. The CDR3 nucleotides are TGTGCCAGCAGCGTCGGACAGGGGGTTTATGGCTACACCTTC.

The CDR3 loop reads CASSSDRGYYNEQFF. CDR3 bases: TGTGCCAGCAGCTCTGACAGGGGATATTACAATGAGCAGTTCTTC. The chain couples TRBV5-4 to TRBJ2-1, with 8 bases fitting TRBD1. The V and J ends lost 3 bases and 4 bases, in that order; junction bases with no gene match: 6. The CDR3 is made up of 15 amino acids. The germline V gene encodes CDR1 SGHNT and CDR2 YYREEE (reference sequence).

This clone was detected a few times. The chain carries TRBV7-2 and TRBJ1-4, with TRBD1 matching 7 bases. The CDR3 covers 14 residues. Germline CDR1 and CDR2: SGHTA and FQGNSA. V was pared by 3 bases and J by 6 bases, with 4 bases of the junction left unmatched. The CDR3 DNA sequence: TGTGCCAGCAGCTTGGACAGGTGGGATGAAAAACTGTTTTTT. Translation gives CASSLDRWDEKLFF.

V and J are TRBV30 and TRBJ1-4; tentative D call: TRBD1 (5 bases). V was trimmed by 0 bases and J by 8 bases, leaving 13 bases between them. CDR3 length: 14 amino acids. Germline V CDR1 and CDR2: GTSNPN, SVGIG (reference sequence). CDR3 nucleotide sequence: TGTGCCTGGAGTGTTGGGGGGGGAGGAGAAAAACTGTTTTTT. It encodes CAWSVGGGGEKLFF.

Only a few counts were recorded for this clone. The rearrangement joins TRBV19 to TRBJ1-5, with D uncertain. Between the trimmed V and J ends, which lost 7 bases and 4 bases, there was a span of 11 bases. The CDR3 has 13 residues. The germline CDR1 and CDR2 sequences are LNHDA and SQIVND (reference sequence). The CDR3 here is CASNRVRNQPQHF. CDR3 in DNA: TGTGCCAGTAACCGGGTACGAAATCAGCCCCAGCATTTT.

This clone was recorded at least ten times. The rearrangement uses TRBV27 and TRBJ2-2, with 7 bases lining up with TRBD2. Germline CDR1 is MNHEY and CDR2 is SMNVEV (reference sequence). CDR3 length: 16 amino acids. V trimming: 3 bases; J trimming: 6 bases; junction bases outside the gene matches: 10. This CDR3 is CASSFLGRVSAGELFF. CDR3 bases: TGTGCCAGCAGTTTTCTTGGGAGGGTATCGGCCGGGGAGCTGTTTTTT.

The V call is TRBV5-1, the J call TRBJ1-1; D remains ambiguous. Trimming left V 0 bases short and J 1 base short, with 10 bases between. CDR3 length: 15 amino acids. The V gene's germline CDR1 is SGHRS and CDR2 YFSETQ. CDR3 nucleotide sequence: TGCGCCAGCAGCTTGGTTGGGAGTCAGAACACTGAAGCTTTCTTT. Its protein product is CASSLVGSQNTEAFF.

In DNA form, the CDR3 reads TGTGCCAGTAGTGTGGGGGGCTCCTACGAGCAGTACTTC. Translating gives CASSVGGSYEQYF. The rearrangement joins TRBV19 to TRBJ2-7; D perhaps matches TRBD2 (6 bases). This CDR3 region has 13 residues. Trimming took off 5 bases at V and 0 bases at J, with 8 bases between the two ends. Per germline, CDR1 LNHDA and CDR2 SQIVND (reference sequence).

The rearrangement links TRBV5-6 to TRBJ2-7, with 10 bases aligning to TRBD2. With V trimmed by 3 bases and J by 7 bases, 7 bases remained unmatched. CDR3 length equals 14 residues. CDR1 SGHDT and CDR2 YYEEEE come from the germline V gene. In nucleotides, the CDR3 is TGTGCCAGCAGCTCCGGGACTAGCGTGAGGGAGCAGTACTTC. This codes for CASSSGTSVREQYF.

CDR3 DNA: TGTGCCAGCAGTGACTATTGGGCAGATAGCTCCTATAATTCACCCCTCCACTTT. Encoded protein: CASSDYWADSSYNSPLHF. The chain combines TRBV6-4 with TRBJ1-6; D is ambiguous. The CDR3 is 18 amino acids. The V end lost 1 base, the J end lost 0 bases, and 13 bases lay between the germline ends. CDR1 and CDR2 from the germline V gene are MRHNA and SNTAGT.

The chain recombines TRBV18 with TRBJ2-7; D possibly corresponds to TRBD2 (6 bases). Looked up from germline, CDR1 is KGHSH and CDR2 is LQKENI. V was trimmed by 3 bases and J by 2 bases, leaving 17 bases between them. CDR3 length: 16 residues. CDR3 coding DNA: TGTGCCAGCTCACCGTCCGGCGGGGTAAAGGCCTACGAGCAGTACTTC. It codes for CASSPSGGVKAYEQYF.

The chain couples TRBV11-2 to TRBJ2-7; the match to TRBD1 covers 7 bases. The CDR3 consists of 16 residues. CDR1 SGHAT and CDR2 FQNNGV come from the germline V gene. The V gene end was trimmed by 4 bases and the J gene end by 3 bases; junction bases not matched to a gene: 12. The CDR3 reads CASSSYRQGGFYEQYF. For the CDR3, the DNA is TGTGCCAGCAGCTCGTATAGACAGGGTGGTTTCTACGAGCAGTACTTC.

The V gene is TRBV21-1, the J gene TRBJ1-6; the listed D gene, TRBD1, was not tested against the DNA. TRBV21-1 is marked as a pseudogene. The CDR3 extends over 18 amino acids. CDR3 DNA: TGTGCCAGCAGCGCCCCGGCGGGACAGGTCTCCTATAATTCACCCCTCCACTTT. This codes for CASSAPAGQVSYNSPLHF.